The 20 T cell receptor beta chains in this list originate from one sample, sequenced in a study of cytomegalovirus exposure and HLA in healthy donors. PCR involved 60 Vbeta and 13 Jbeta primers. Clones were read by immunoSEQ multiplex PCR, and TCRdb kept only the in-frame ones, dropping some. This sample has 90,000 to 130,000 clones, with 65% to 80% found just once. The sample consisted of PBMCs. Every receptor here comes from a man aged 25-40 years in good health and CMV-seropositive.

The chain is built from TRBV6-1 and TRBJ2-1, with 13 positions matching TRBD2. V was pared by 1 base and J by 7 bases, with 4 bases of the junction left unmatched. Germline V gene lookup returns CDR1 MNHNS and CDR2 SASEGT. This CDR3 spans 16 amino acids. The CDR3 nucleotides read TGTGCCAGCAGTGAAGTACTAGCGGGGGGGCAAAATGAGCAGTTCTTC. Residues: CASSEVLAGGQNEQFF.

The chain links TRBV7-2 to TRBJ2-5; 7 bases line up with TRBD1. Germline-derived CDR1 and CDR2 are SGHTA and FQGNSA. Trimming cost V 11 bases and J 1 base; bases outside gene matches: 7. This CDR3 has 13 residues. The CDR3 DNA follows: TGTGCCGGAAACAGGGGCACCCAAGAGACCCAGTACTTC. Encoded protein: CAGNRGTQETQYF.

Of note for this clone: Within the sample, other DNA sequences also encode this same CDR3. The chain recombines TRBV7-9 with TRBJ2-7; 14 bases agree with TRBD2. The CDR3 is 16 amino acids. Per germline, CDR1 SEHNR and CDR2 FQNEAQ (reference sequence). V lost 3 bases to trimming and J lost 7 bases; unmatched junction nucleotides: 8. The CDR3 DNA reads TGTGCCAGCAGCTTGCCGACTAGCGGGGGGGCACGGGAGCAGTACTTC. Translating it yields CASSLPTSGGAREQYF.

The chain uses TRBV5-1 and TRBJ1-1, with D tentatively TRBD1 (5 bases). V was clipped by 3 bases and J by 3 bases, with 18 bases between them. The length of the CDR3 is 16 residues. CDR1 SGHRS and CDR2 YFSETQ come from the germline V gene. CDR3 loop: CASSWVAAGLDTEAFF. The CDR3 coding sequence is TGCGCCAGCAGCTGGGTCGCGGCAGGGCTTGACACTGAAGCTTTCTTT.

CDR3 region: CASSDGDRAYEQYF. CDR3 DNA: TGTGCCAGCAGCGACGGGGACAGGGCCTACGAGCAGTACTTC. The chain is built from TRBV11-3 and TRBJ2-7, with TRBD1 matching over 9 bases. Germline V gene lookup returns CDR1 SGHNT and CDR2 YENEEA. The CDR3 consists of 14 residues. The trim removed 5 bases at V and 2 bases at J, leaving 4 bases unmatched.

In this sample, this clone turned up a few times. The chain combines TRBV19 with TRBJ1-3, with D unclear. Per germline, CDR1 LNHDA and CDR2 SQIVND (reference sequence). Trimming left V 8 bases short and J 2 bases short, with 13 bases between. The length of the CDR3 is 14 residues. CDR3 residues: CASSFRGTGNTIYF. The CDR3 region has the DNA TGTGCCAGTTCCTTCCGGGGAACTGGAAACACCATATATTTT.

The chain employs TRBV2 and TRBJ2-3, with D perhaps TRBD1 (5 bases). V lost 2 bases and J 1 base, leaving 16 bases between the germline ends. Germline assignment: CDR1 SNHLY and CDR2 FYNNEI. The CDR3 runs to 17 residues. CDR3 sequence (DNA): TGTGCCAGCAGTGAACCTGCAGGGTTTCTCGGCACAGATACGCAGTATTTT. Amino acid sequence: CASSEPAGFLGTDTQYF.

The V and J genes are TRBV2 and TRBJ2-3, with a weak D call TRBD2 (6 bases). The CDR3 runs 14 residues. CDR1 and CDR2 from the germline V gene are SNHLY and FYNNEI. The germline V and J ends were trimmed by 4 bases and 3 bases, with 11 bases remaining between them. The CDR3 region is CASSGGTQTDTQYF. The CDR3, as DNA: TGTGCCAGCAGTGGGGGGACTCAAACAGATACGCAGTATTTT.

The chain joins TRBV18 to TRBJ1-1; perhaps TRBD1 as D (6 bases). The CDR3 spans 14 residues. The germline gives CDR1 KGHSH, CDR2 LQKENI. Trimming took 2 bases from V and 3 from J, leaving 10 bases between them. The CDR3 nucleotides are TGTGCCAGCTCACCATGGCAGGGGCACACTGAAGCTTTCTTT. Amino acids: CASSPWQGHTEAFF.

The CDR3 DNA sequence: TGTGCCTGGAGTGCCCCGCTAGCGGGGGGGCGGGAGACCCAGTACTTC. Protein product: CAWSAPLAGGRETQYF. The rearrangement links TRBV30 to TRBJ2-5, with 12 bases identical to TRBD2. Germline loops: CDR1 GTSNPN, CDR2 SVGIG (reference sequence). CDR3 length equals 16 residues. V was clipped by 1 base and J by 5 bases; unmatched bases: 8.

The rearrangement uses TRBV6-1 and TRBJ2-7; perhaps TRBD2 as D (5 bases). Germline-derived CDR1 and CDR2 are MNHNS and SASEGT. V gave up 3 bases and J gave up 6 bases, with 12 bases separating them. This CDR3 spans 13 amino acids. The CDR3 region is CASSEIVLGEQYF. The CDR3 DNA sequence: TGTGCCAGCAGTGAGATCGTACTAGGCGAGCAGTACTTC.

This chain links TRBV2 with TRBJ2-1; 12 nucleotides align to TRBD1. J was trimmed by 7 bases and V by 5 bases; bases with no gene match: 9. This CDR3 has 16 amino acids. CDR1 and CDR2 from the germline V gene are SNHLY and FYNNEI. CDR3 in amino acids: CASSSGTGGVVNEQFF. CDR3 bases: TGTGCCAGCAGTTCCGGGACAGGGGGCGTCGTAAATGAGCAGTTCTTC.

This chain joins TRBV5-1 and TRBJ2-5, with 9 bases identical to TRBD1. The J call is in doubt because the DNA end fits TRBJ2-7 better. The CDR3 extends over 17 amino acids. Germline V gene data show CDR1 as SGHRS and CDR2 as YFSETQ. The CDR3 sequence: CASSAGTGKILINEQYF. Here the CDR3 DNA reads TGCGCCAGCAGCGCTGGGACAGGGAAGATTTTGATCAACGAGCAGTACTTC.

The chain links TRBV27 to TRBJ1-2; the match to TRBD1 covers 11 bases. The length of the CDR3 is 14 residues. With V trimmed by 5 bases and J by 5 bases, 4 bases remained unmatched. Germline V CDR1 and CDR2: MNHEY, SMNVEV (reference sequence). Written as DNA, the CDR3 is TGTGCCAGCAGTAAGGACAGGGGGCAGTATGGCTACACCTTC. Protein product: CASSKDRGQYGYTF.

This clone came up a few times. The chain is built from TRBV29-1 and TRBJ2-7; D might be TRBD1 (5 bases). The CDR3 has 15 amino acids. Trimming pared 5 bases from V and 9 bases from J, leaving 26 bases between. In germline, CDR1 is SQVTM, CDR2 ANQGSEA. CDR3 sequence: CSVSPDGQGRLGQYF. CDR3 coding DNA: TGCAGCGTTTCCCCCGATGGTCAGGGTCGGTTGGGGCAGTACTTC.

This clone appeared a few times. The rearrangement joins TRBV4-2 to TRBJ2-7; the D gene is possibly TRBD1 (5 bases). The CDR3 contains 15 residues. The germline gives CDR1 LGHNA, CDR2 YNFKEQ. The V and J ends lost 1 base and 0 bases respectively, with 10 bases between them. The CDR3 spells CASSQVYDSSYEQYF. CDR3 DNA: TGTGCCAGCAGCCAAGTCTACGACAGCTCCTACGAGCAGTACTTC.

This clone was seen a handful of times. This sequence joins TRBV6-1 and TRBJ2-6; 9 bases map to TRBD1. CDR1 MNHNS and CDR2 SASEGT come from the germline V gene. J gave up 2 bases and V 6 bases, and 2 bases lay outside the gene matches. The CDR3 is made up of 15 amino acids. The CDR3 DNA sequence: TGTGCCAGCAGCCGGGACAGGGCTGGGGCCAACGTCCTGACTTTC. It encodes CASSRDRAGANVLTF.

CDR3 region: CASARLRDNEKLFF. CDR3 coding DNA: TGTGCCAGTGCGAGGCTTAGAGATAATGAAAAACTGTTTTTT. The rearrangement uses TRBV6-5 and TRBJ1-4; D unclear. The CDR3 totals 14 residues. V lost 9 bases and J lost 4, with 15 bases in between. Germline V gene data show CDR1 as MNHEY and CDR2 as SVGAGI.

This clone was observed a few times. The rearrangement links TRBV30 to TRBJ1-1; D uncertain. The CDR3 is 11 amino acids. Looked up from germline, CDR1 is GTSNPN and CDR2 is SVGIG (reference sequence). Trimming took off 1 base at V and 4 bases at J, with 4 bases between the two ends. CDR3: CAWSDSTEAFF. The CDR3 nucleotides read TGTGCCTGGAGTGACAGCACTGAAGCTTTCTTT.

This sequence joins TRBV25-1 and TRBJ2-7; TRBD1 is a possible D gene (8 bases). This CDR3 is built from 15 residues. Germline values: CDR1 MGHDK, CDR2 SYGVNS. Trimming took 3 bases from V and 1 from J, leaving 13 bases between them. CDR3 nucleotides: TGTGCCAGCAGTGACGGACAGGGAGGGTCCTACGAGCAGTACTTC. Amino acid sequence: CASSDGQGGSYEQYF.